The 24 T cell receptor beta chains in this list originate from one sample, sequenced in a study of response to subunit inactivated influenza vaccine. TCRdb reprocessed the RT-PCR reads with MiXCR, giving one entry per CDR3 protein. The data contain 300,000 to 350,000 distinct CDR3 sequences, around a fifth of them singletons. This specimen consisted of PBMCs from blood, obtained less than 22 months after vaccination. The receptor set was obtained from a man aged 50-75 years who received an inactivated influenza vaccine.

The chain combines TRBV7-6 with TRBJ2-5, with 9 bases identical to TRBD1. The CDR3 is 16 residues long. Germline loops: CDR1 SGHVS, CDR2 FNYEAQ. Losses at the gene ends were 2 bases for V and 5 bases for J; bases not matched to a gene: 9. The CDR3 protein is CASSLQATGGSETQYF. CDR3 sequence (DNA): TGTGCCAGCAGCTTACAGGCGACAGGGGGGAGCGAGACCCAGTACTTC.

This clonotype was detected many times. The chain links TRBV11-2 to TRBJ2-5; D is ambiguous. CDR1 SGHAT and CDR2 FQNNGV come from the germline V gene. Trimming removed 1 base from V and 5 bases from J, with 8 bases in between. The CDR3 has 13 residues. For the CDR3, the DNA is TGTGCCAGCAGCTTAGGGCAGTACGAGACCCAGTACTTC. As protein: CASSLGQYETQYF.

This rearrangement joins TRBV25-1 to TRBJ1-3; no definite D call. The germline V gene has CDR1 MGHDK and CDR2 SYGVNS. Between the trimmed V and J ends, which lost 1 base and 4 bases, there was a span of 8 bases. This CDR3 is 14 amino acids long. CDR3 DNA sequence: TGTGCCAGCAGTGAATCCATGGTCGGAAACACCATATATTTT. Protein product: CASSESMVGNTIYF.

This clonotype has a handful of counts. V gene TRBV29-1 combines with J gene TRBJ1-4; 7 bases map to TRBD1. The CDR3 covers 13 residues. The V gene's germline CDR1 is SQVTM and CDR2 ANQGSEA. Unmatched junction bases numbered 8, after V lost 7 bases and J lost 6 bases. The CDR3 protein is CSAARGLDEKLFF. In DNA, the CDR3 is TGCAGCGCTGCCAGGGGGTTGGATGAAAAACTGTTTTTT.

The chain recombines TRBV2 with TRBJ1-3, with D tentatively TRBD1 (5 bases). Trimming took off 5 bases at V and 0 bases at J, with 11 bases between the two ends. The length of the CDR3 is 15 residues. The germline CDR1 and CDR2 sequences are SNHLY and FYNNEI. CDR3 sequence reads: CASSPGPRSGNTIYF. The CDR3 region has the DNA TGTGCCAGCAGTCCGGGACCGCGCTCTGGAAACACCATATATTTT. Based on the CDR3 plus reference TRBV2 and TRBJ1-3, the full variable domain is EPEVTQTPSHQVTQMGQEVILRCVPISNHLYFYWYRQILGQKVEFLVSFYNNEISEKSEIFDDQFSVERPDGSNFTLKIRSTKLEDSAMYFCASSPGPRSGNTIYFGEGSWLTVV.

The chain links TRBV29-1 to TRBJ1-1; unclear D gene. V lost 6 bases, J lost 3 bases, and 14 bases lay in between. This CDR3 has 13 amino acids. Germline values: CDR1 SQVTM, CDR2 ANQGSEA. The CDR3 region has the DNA TGCAGCGTCCTGTCAGGCCGGGACACTGAAGCTTTCTTT. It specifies CSVLSGRDTEAFF.

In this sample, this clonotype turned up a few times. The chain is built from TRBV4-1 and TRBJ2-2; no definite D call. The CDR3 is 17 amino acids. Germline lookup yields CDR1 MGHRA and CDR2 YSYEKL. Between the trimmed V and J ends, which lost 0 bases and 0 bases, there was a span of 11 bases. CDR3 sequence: CASSQEGWAANTGELFF. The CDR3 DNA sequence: TGCGCCAGCAGCCAAGAAGGATGGGCCGCGAACACCGGGGAGCTGTTTTTT.

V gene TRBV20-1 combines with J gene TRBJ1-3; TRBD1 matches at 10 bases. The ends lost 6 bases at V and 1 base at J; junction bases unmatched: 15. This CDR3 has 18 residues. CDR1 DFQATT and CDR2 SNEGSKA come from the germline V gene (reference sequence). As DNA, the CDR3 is TGCAGTGCCGATAGTTTGTCCCGACAGGGGGCGTCTGGAAACACCATATATTTT. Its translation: CSADSLSRQGASGNTIYF.

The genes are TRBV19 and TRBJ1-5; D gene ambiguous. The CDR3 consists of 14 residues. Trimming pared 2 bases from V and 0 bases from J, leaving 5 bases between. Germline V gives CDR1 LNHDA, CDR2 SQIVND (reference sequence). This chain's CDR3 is CASSILFSNQPQHF. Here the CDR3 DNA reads TGTGCCAGTAGTATACTTTTTAGCAATCAGCCCCAGCATTTT.

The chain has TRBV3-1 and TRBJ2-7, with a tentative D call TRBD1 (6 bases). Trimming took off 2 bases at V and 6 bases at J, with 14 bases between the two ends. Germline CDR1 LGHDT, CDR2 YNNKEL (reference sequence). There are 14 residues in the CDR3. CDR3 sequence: CASSQINREGEQYF. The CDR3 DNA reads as TGTGCCAGCAGCCAAATCAACAGGGAAGGCGAGCAGTACTTC.

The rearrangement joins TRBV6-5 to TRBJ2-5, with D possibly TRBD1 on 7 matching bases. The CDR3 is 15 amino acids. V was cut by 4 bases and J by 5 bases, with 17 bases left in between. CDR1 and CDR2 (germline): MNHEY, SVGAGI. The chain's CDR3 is CASSLETGTGETQYF. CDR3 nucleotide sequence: TGTGCCAGCAGTTTGGAGACAGGGACTGGGGAGACCCAGTACTTC.

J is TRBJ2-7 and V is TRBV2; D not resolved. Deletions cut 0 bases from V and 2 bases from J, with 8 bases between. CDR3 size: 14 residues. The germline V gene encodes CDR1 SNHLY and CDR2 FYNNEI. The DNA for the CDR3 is TGTGCCAGCAGTGAAGCGAGAGTTCCCTACGAGCAGTACTTC. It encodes CASSEARVPYEQYF.

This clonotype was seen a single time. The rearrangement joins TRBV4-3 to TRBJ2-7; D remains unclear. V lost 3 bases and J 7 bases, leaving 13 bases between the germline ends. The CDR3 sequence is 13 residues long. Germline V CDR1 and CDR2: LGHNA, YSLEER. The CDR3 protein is CASSQEPGLEQYF. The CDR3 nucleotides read TGCGCCAGCAGCCAGGAACCCGGATTAGAGCAGTACTTC.

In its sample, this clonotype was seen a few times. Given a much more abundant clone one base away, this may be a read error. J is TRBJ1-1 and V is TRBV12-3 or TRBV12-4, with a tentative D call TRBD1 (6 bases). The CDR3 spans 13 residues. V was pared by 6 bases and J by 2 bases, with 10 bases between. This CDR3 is CASSGQINTEAFF. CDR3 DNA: TGTGCCAGCAGCGGACAGATAAACACTGAAGCTTTCTTT.

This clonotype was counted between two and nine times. DNA of the CDR3: TGCGCCAGCAGTCAAACCCGACTAGCGTCGATCTACGAGCAGTACTTC. Its translation is CASSQTRLASIYEQYF. The chain links TRBV23-1 to TRBJ2-7; 8 bases match TRBD2. Being an ORF, TRBV23-1 has a function that is uncertain. This CDR3 is built from 16 residues. Trimming removed 2 bases from V and 3 bases from J; junction bases left unmatched: 9.

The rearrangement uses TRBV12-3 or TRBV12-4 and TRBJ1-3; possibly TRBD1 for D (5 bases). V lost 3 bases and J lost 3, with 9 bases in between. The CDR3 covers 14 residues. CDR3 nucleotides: TGTGCCAGCAGTTTTTTTAGGGGTGGAAACACCATATATTTT. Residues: CASSFFRGGNTIYF.

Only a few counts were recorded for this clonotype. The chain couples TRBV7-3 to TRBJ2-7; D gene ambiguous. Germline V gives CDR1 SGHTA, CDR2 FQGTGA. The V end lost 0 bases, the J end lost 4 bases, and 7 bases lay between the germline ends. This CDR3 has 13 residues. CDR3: CASSLTQLYEQYF. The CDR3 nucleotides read TGTGCCAGCAGCTTAACACAGCTGTACGAGCAGTACTTC.

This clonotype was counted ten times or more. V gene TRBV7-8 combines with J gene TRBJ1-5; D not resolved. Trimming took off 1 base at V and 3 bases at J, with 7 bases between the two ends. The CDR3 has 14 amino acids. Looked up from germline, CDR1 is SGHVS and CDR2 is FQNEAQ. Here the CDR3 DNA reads TGTGCCAGCAGCTTAGGGCAGAACAATCAGCCCCAGCATTTT. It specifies CASSLGQNNQPQHF.

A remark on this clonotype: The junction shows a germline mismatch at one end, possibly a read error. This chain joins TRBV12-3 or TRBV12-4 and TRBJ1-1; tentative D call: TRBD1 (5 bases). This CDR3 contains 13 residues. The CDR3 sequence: CASSLARDLEAFF. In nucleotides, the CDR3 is TGTGCCAGCAGTCTAGCCAGGGATCTTGAAGCTTTCTTT.

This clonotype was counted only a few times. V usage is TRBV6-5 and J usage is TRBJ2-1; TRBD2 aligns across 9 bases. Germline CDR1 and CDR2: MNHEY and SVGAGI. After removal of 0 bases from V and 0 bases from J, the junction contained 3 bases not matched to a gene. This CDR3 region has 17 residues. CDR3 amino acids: CASSYSWRGGSYNEQFF. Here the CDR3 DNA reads TGTGCCAGCAGTTACTCGTGGCGGGGGGGCTCCTACAATGAGCAGTTCTTC.

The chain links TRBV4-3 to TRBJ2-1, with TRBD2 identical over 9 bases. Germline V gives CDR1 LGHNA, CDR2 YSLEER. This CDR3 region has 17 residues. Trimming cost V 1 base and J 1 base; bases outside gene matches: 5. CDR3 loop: CASSQGPTSGSYNEQFF. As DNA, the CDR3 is TGCGCCAGCAGCCAAGGTCCGACTAGCGGATCCTACAATGAGCAGTTCTTC.

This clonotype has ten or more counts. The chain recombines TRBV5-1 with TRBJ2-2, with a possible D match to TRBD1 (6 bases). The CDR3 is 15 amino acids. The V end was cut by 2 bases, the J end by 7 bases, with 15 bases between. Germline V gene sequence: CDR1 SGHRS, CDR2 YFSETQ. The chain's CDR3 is CASSFRQGSVGELFF. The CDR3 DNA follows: TGCGCCAGCAGCTTCCGCCAGGGGTCCGTCGGGGAGCTGTTTTTT.

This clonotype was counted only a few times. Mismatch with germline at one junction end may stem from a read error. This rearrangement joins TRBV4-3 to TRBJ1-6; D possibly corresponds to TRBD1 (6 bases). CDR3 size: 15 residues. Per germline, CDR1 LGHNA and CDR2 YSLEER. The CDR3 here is CASSQVTGRSSPLQF. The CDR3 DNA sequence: TGCGCCAGCAGCCAAGTTACAGGGAGGAGTTCACCCCTCCAATTT.

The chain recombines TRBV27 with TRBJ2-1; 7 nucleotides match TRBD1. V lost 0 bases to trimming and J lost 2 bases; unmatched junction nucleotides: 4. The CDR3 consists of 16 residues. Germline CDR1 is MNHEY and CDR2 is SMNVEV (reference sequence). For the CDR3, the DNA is TGTGCCAGCAGTTTATCGTGGCAGGGGGCCTACAATGAGCAGTTCTTC. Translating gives CASSLSWQGAYNEQFF.